The 16 T cell receptor beta chains presented below share a single source sample, sequenced in a study of blood T cell repertoires in COVID-19. TCRdb's copy holds only in-frame clones and misses some; the assay was immunoSEQ multiplex PCR. The sample comprises about 250,000 clones, around 90% of which are singletons, and roughly 0.8% rests with the top ten. Input material: peripheral blood. All receptors come from a woman aged 25 to 39 with acute or convalescent COVID-19.

CDR3 protein: CASSDPGTSYSTDTQYF. In DNA, the CDR3 is TGTGCCAGCAGTGACCCGGGGACTTCTTATAGCACAGATACGCAGTATTTT. This rearrangement joins TRBV25-1 to TRBJ2-3; D possibly corresponds to TRBD2 (6 bases). Germline CDR1 and CDR2: MGHDK and SYGVNS. Deletions cut 3 bases from V and 0 bases from J, with 16 bases between. This CDR3 comprises 17 residues.

This clone was observed once. The V and J genes are TRBV4-1 and TRBJ2-3, with 10 positions matching TRBD1. This CDR3 is 17 amino acids long. Unmatched junction bases numbered 6, after V lost 0 bases and J lost 3 bases. Germline V CDR1 and CDR2: MGHRA, YSYEKL. CDR3 nucleotide sequence: TGCGCCAGCAGCCAAGAAGGGACAGGGGCAGGTACAGATACGCAGTATTTT. It encodes CASSQEGTGAGTDTQYF.

V gene TRBV6-5 combines with J gene TRBJ1-1, with no clear D. Germline CDR1 reads MNHEY; CDR2 reads SVGAGI. Between the trimmed V and J ends, which lost 2 bases and 0 bases, there was a span of 10 bases. This CDR3 is built from 15 residues. CDR3 sequence reads: CASSYARRMNTEAFF. The CDR3 DNA reads as TGTGCCAGCAGTTACGCGCGGAGAATGAACACTGAAGCTTTCTTT.

This chain joins TRBV6-2 or TRBV6-3 and TRBJ1-2, with D unresolved. V was cut by 2 bases and J by 1 base, with 8 bases left in between. The CDR3 is 14 residues long. Germline V gives CDR1 MNHEY, CDR2 SVGEGT. DNA for the CDR3: TGTGCCAGCAGTTACGAAGAACTTAACTATGGCTACACCTTC. It specifies CASSYEELNYGYTF.

The chain carries TRBV19 and TRBJ1-2; 8 bases line up with TRBD1. CDR1 is LNHDA, CDR2 SQIVND, per germline (reference sequence). The CDR3 covers 15 residues. The V segment lost 4 bases and the J segment 1 base; nucleotides outside the gene matches: 5. The CDR3 sequence: CASSTRQGSNYGYTF. In DNA form, the CDR3 reads TGTGCCAGTAGTACCCGACAGGGGAGTAACTATGGCTACACCTTC.

The rearrangement joins TRBV5-6 to TRBJ1-6, with 11 bases fitting TRBD1. Germline CDR1 SGHDT, CDR2 YYEEEE. This CDR3 has 15 residues. The trim removed 2 bases at V and 8 bases at J, leaving 3 bases unmatched. CDR3 sequence (DNA): TGTGCCAGCAGCTTTGGGGGACAGGGGGATTCACCCCTCCACTTT. Translation: CASSFGGQGDSPLHF.

V usage is TRBV7-2 and J usage is TRBJ1-4; the D gene is possibly TRBD1 (5 bases). The CDR3 contains 16 residues. Germline loops: CDR1 SGHTA, CDR2 FQGNSA. Trimming left V 2 bases short and J 2 bases short, with 12 bases between. The CDR3 region is CASSLQPGITNEKLFF. DNA for the CDR3: TGTGCCAGCAGCTTACAACCAGGGATTACTAATGAAAAACTGTTTTTT. Full variable domain (remainder filled in from reference TRBV7-2 and TRBJ1-4): GAGVSQSPSNKVTEKGKDVELRCDPISGHTALYWYRQSLGQGLEFLIYFQGNSAPDKSGLPSDRFSAERTGGSVSTLTIQRTQQEDSAVYLCASSLQPGITNEKLFFGSGTQLSVL.

A word on this clone: This sample also contains other DNA sequences that code for the same CDR3. The rearrangement joins TRBV18 to TRBJ1-1, with a tentative D call TRBD1 (6 bases). Germline V lookup: CDR1 KGHSH, CDR2 LQKENI. CDR3 length equals 13 residues. V was trimmed by 0 bases and J by 4 bases, leaving 6 bases between them. CDR3: CASSPPGGTEAFF. The CDR3 DNA reads TGTGCCAGCTCACCACCAGGGGGCACTGAAGCTTTCTTT.

The chain is built from TRBV3-1 (or the pseudogene TRBV3-2) and TRBJ2-7; tentatively, D is TRBD1 (6 bases). V lost 1 base and J 6 bases, leaving 13 bases between the germline ends. CDR1 is LGHDT, CDR2 YNNKEL, per germline (reference sequence). The CDR3 has 14 residues. CDR3 residues: CASSQGPTGSEQYF. The CDR3 DNA follows: TGTGCCAGCAGCCAAGGCCCCACAGGGAGCGAGCAGTACTTC.

CDR3 sequence (DNA): TGTGCCAGCAGCCTCTACTCATCCGGGACAGGTCCCTACGAGCAGTACTTC. Translating it yields CASSLYSSGTGPYEQYF. V gene TRBV5-6 combines with J gene TRBJ2-7, with 8 bases fitting TRBD1. V dropped 4 bases and J dropped 2; count of bases not matched to a gene: 14. Germline V gene sequence: CDR1 SGHDT, CDR2 YYEEEE. This CDR3 contains 17 residues.

The CDR3 sequence: CASIPGLAGEQFGTDTQYF. The CDR3 nucleotides read TGTGCCAGCATCCCGGGACTAGCGGGAGAACAGTTCGGAACAGATACGCAGTATTTT. This chain connects TRBV7-9 to TRBJ2-3; 14 nucleotides agree with TRBD2. The V gene's germline CDR1 is SEHNR and CDR2 FQNEAQ (reference sequence). CDR3 size: 19 residues. J gave up 3 bases and V 7 bases, and 15 bases lay outside the gene matches. Full variable domain (outside the CDR3, taken from reference TRBV7-9 and TRBJ2-3): DTGVSQNPRHKITKRGQNVTFRCDPISEHNRLYWYRQTLGQGPEFLTYFQNEAQLEKSRLLSDRFSAERPKGSFSTLEIQRTEQGDSAMYLCASIPGLAGEQFGTDTQYFGPGTRLTVL.

The chain joins TRBV7-2 to TRBJ1-5; 7 positions match TRBD1. V lost 5 bases to trimming and J lost 0 bases; unmatched junction nucleotides: 7. CDR1 is SGHTA, CDR2 FQGNSA, per germline. This CDR3 contains 16 residues. The CDR3 is CASSVRTGASNQPQHF. CDR3 nucleotides: TGTGCCAGCAGCGTACGGACAGGAGCTAGCAATCAGCCCCAGCATTTT. The full variable domain, completed using reference TRBV7-2 and TRBJ1-5, is GAGVSQSPSNKVTEKGKDVELRCDPISGHTALYWYRQSLGQGLEFLIYFQGNSAPDKSGLPSDRFSAERTGGSVSTLTIQRTQQEDSAVYLCASSVRTGASNQPQHFGDGTRLSIL.

This CDR3 reads CASSREPGRNQPQHF. CDR3 in DNA: TGTGCCAGCAGTCGGGAACCAGGAAGAAATCAGCCCCAGCATTTT. V gene TRBV6-2 or TRBV6-3 combines with J gene TRBJ1-5; D gene ambiguous. The CDR3 is 15 amino acids. V was clipped by 5 bases and J by 4 bases, with 15 bases between them. The germline CDR1 and CDR2 sequences are MNHEY and SVGEGT.

This clone was seen a single time. The chain couples TRBV5-4 to TRBJ2-1; 10 bases map to TRBD2. Trimming cost V 0 bases and J 9 bases; bases outside gene matches: 6. This CDR3 contains 15 residues. In germline, CDR1 is SGHNT, CDR2 YYREEE (reference sequence). The CDR3 region is CASSLELAGRSEQFF. The CDR3 DNA reads TGTGCCAGCAGCTTGGAACTAGCGGGACGTAGTGAGCAGTTCTTC.

This clone has a single count. The V and J genes are TRBV5-1 and TRBJ2-1, with 7 bases that match TRBD1. V shed 3 bases and J 1 base; nucleotides not matched to a gene: 4. In germline, CDR1 is SGHRS, CDR2 YFSETQ. CDR3 length equals 15 residues. The CDR3 loop reads CASSSGTASYNEQFF. The CDR3 bases are TGCGCCAGCAGCTCGGGGACAGCTTCCTACAATGAGCAGTTCTTC.

The chain couples TRBV30 to TRBJ1-2; 9 nucleotides align to TRBD1. Germline V CDR1 and CDR2: GTSNPN, SVGIG (reference sequence). Trimming took 2 bases from V and 2 from J; bases not matched to a gene: 3. There are 14 residues in the CDR3. The CDR3 nucleotides are TGTGCCTGGAGTACGGGACAGGGAAACTATGGCTACACCTTC. Translated: CAWSTGQGNYGYTF.